Following are 29 T cell receptor beta chains from one sample sequenced in a study of neoadjuvant anti-PD-1 for oral cavity cancer. Only in-frame clones appear in the TCRdb table, and some are missing; sequencing was by immunoSEQ multiplex PCR. The data contain 4,000 to 6,000 clones, 58% of them singletons. This specimen consisted of tumor tissue, obtained before nivolumab (anti-PD-1) treatment. The receptors stem from a person between 40 and 85 years old with oral cavity squamous cell carcinoma.

The chain couples TRBV19 to TRBJ1-2, with D perhaps TRBD1 (6 bases). Germline V gene data show CDR1 as LNHDA and CDR2 as SQIVND (reference sequence). Deletions cut 3 bases from V and 4 bases from J, with 9 bases between. This CDR3 is 13 amino acids long. CDR3 in amino acids: CASSMGGSYGYTF. Written as DNA, the CDR3 is TGTGCCAGTAGTATGGGGGGCTCCTATGGCTACACCTTC.

This clone was counted between two and nine times. The chain uses TRBV2 and TRBJ1-2, with D possibly being TRBD1 (5 bases). The V gene's germline CDR1 is SNHLY and CDR2 FYNNEI. There are 13 residues in the CDR3. The V end was cut by 5 bases, the J end by 4 bases, with 11 bases between. The DNA for the CDR3 is TGTGCCAGCAGTATGGGGCGCAGCTATGGCTACACCTTC. Protein sequence: CASSMGRSYGYTF.

The chain joins TRBV11-3 to TRBJ2-3, with 7 bases aligning to TRBD2. The CDR3 consists of 16 residues. The trim removed 4 bases at V and 1 base at J, leaving 8 bases unmatched. CDR1 and CDR2 (germline): SGHNT, YENEEA. This CDR3 is CASSSPSGGGTDTQYF. Here the CDR3 DNA reads TGTGCCAGCAGCTCACCCTCTGGGGGGGGCACAGATACGCAGTATTTT.

In its sample, this clone was seen once. The rearrangement joins TRBV6-5 to TRBJ1-1; D gene ambiguous. Germline-derived CDR1 and CDR2 are MNHEY and SVGAGI. V lost 2 bases and J lost 1, with 5 bases in between. This CDR3 region has 13 residues. The CDR3 reads CASSYKRNTEAFF. The CDR3 coding sequence is TGTGCCAGCAGTTACAAAAGGAACACTGAAGCTTTCTTT.

This chain joins TRBV5-1 and TRBJ2-7, with TRBD2 matching over 10 bases. The CDR3 covers 18 residues. CDR1 and CDR2 from the germline V gene are SGHRS and YFSETQ. With 1 base clipped from V and 3 bases from J, the junction kept 13 bases outside the gene matches. CDR3 amino acids: CASSLYLAGEALSYEQYF. CDR3 DNA: TGCGCCAGCAGCTTGTACCTAGCGGGGGAGGCCCTTAGCTACGAGCAGTACTTC.

This clone has just a few counts. Here the CDR3 DNA reads TGTGCCAGCAGCTCGACAGGGCCTTTTGGTGGAAACACCATATATTTT. Its protein is CASSSTGPFGGNTIYF. This rearrangement joins TRBV27 to TRBJ1-3; 7 bases agree with TRBD1. With 6 bases clipped from V and 3 bases from J, the junction kept 11 bases outside the gene matches. Germline assignment: CDR1 MNHEY and CDR2 SMNVEV (reference sequence). CDR3 length: 16 residues.

The chain carries TRBV7-2 and TRBJ2-5; D may be TRBD1 (6 bases). The length of the CDR3 is 14 residues. V gave up 4 bases and J gave up 5 bases, with 14 bases separating them. CDR1 and CDR2 from the germline V gene are SGHTA and FQGNSA. CDR3 sequence reads: CASSSGGGLETQYF. The DNA for the CDR3 is TGTGCCAGCAGCTCCGGTGGGGGCCTGGAGACCCAGTACTTC.

This clone was observed a few times. The rearrangement links TRBV28 to TRBJ1-2, with D possibly matching TRBD1 (6 bases). This CDR3 region has 14 residues. Germline CDR1 MDHEN, CDR2 SYDVKM. V lost 10 bases and J lost 5, with 20 bases in between. The CDR3 region has the DNA TGTGCCACCTTACTCCAGGGGATTGAATATGGCTACACCTTC. This gives the protein CATLLQGIEYGYTF.

The CDR3 here is CASSRLGTVNYGYTF. As DNA, the CDR3 is TGTGCCAGCAGTCGTCTGGGGACAGTAAACTATGGCTACACCTTC. The chain carries TRBV6-5 and TRBJ1-2; the match to TRBD1 covers 7 bases. V was pared by 5 bases and J by 2 bases, with 8 bases of the junction left unmatched. Germline V gene data show CDR1 as MNHEY and CDR2 as SVGAGI. CDR3 length: 15 residues.

The V call is TRBV30, the J call TRBJ1-2; D not certain. V was clipped by 1 base and J by 4 bases, with 13 bases between them. CDR1 and CDR2 from the germline V gene are GTSNPN and SVGIG (reference sequence). The CDR3 has 14 amino acids. CDR3 sequence (DNA): TGTGCCTGGAGTGGATTGGGGAGAGGCTATGGCTACACCTTC. The encoded protein is CAWSGLGRGYGYTF. Supplemented by reference TRBV30 and TRBJ1-2, the full variable domain reads SQTIHQWPATLVQPVGSPLSLECTVEGTSNPNLYWYRQAAGRGLQLLFYSVGIGQISSEVPQNLSASRPQDRQFILSSKKLLLSDSGFYLCAWSGLGRGYGYTFGSGTRLTVV.

V usage is TRBV29-1 and J usage is TRBJ2-7; D gene ambiguous. The germline gives CDR1 SQVTM, CDR2 ANQGSEA. V was clipped by 6 bases and J by 5 bases, with 11 bases between them. The CDR3 is made up of 11 amino acids. CDR3 nucleotides: TGCAGCGTCTCGAGTGGGGACGAGCAGTACTTC. Its protein product is CSVSSGDEQYF.

V is TRBV5-4 and J is TRBJ2-3, with D unresolved. The germline gives CDR1 SGHNT, CDR2 YYREEE (reference sequence). The CDR3 totals 12 residues. Trimming removed 4 bases from V and 4 bases from J, with 7 bases in between. The CDR3 region has the DNA TGTGCCAGCAGCCCCGTCCCAGATACGCAGTATTTT. Protein: CASSPVPDTQYF.

This clone was seen more than once but under ten times. The rearrangement links TRBV10-3 to TRBJ1-1; D might be TRBD1 (5 bases). CDR3 length: 14 amino acids. Germline V gene lookup returns CDR1 ENHRY and CDR2 SYGVKD. V lost 4 bases and J lost 0, with 9 bases in between. The CDR3 spells CAISAGPMNTEAFF. The CDR3 bases are TGTGCCATCAGTGCAGGGCCAATGAACACTGAAGCTTTCTTT.

The rearrangement uses TRBV30 and TRBJ1-2; possibly TRBD1 for D (5 bases). The germline V and J ends were trimmed by 1 base and 3 bases, with 9 bases remaining between them. CDR1 is GTSNPN and CDR2 is SVGIG in the germline V gene (reference sequence). CDR3 length equals 13 residues. In nucleotides, the CDR3 is TGTGCCTGGAGTGAGGGGCGATACTATGGCTACACCTTC. It specifies CAWSEGRYYGYTF.

The gene calls are TRBV10-1 and TRBJ2-6; 10 bases agree with TRBD1. The CDR3 loop spans 16 amino acids. Unmatched junction bases numbered 3, after V lost 5 bases and J lost 2 bases. In germline, CDR1 is WNHNN, CDR2 SYGVQD (reference sequence). As DNA, the CDR3 is TGCGCCAGCAGTCCCGGGACAGGGGCTGGGGCCAACGTCCTGACTTTC. Translation gives CASSPGTGAGANVLTF.

V gene TRBV19 combines with J gene TRBJ1-5, with no clear D. The V and J ends lost 3 bases and 4 bases respectively, with 13 bases between them. Looked up from germline, CDR1 is LNHDA and CDR2 is SQIVND (reference sequence). The CDR3 has 15 residues. CDR3 loop: CASSMESRGNQPQHF. CDR3 bases: TGTGCCAGTAGTATGGAATCCCGGGGAAATCAGCCCCAGCATTTT.

The chain couples TRBV5-4 to TRBJ2-7, with 7 bases lining up with TRBD1. Trimming at V came to 3 bases and at J to 7 bases, leaving 19 bases not matched to a gene. CDR1 SGHNT and CDR2 YYREEE come from the germline V gene (reference sequence). There are 17 residues in the CDR3. CDR3 bases: TGTGCCAGCAGCTCCCGGAGTGTTGGCAGGGGGATCTTAGAGCAGTACTTC. Protein sequence: CASSSRSVGRGILEQYF.

The chain joins TRBV19 to TRBJ1-6, with 7 bases that match TRBD1. This CDR3 has 19 amino acids. The V segment lost 3 bases and the J segment 0 bases; nucleotides outside the gene matches: 11. Germline V lookup: CDR1 LNHDA, CDR2 SQIVND (reference sequence). In DNA, the CDR3 is TGTGCCAGTAGTATGCTACCGGGACAGTCACTCTCCTATAATTCACCCCTCCACTTT. It translates to CASSMLPGQSLSYNSPLHF.

V gene TRBV16 combines with J gene TRBJ2-7; 7 bases fit TRBD2. The germline CDR1 and CDR2 sequences are KGHSY and FQNENV. V shed 5 bases and J 3 bases; nucleotides not matched to a gene: 13. This CDR3 spans 16 amino acids. The CDR3 DNA is TGTGCCAGCAGCTATCTTGGGGGGGGATCCCTCTACGAGCAGTACTTC. It specifies CASSYLGGGSLYEQYF.

CDR3 in DNA: TGTGCCAGCAGCTTAGGGCGGCGGGGAAATCAGCCCCAGCATTTT. Translated: CASSLGRRGNQPQHF. J is TRBJ1-5 and V is TRBV7-2; D unresolved. V lost 1 base to trimming and J lost 4 bases, with 11 bases between them. Germline V gene data show CDR1 as SGHTA and CDR2 as FQGNSA. The CDR3 is made up of 15 amino acids.

The chain couples TRBV28 to TRBJ1-5; D is undetermined. CDR3 size: 14 residues. CDR1 MDHEN and CDR2 SYDVKM come from the germline V gene. Trimming left V 4 bases short and J 6 bases short, with 13 bases between. CDR3 in DNA: TGTGCCAGCAGTTCGGATCAAACCCGTCAGCCCCAGCATTTT. It specifies CASSSDQTRQPQHF.

V and J are TRBV28 and TRBJ1-1; TRBD1 aligns across 12 bases. Per germline, CDR1 MDHEN and CDR2 SYDVKM. Trimming cost V 3 bases and J 5 bases; bases outside gene matches: 19. CDR3 length: 20 amino acids. The CDR3 DNA follows: TGTGCCAGCAGTTTGGGCATTGTCCCGGGACAGGGGGCTGTAGGTACTGAAGCTTTCTTT. Translation gives CASSLGIVPGQGAVGTEAFF.

V gene TRBV14 combines with J gene TRBJ1-3; D ambiguous. Germline V gives CDR1 SGHDN, CDR2 FVKESK. The V end was cut by 4 bases, the J end by 0 bases, with 13 bases between. CDR3 size: 16 residues. CDR3 in amino acids: CASSPSGRLSGNTIYF. Here the CDR3 DNA reads TGTGCCAGCAGCCCCTCCGGCAGGCTCTCTGGAAACACCATATATTTT.

This chain uses TRBV29-1 with TRBJ2-2; TRBD1 matches at 11 bases. The CDR3 has 13 residues. Germline V gene sequence: CDR1 SQVTM, CDR2 ANQGSEA. J gave up 6 bases and V 6 bases, and 3 bases lay outside the gene matches. The CDR3 bases are TGCAGCGTGGGACAGGGGGAGGCCGGGGAGCTGTTTTTT. This gives the protein CSVGQGEAGELFF.

This clone was counted between two and nine times. V and J are TRBV11-2 and TRBJ1-2; a possible D gene is TRBD1 (5 bases). V was cut by 5 bases and J by 0 bases, with 10 bases left in between. CDR1 and CDR2 (germline): SGHAT, FQNNGV. CDR3 length equals 14 residues. CDR3 DNA: TGTGCCAGCAGCCGGGACCGAGCTAACTATGGCTACACCTTC. Translating gives CASSRDRANYGYTF.

The chain employs TRBV6-1 and TRBJ1-5, with D possibly being TRBD1 (6 bases). This CDR3 has 13 amino acids. Germline assignment: CDR1 MNHNS and CDR2 SASEGT. CDR3 sequence (DNA): TGTGCTTCCGGGACACAGAGCAATCAGCCCCAGCATTTT. Protein sequence: CASGTQSNQPQHF.

V is TRBV27 and J is TRBJ1-2, with 8 bases that match TRBD1. The germline V gene has CDR1 MNHEY and CDR2 SMNVEV (reference sequence). The CDR3 has 16 residues. The trim removed 0 bases at V and 0 bases at J, leaving 3 bases unmatched. DNA of the CDR3: TGTGCCAGCAGTTTATCGGGACAGGTAGCTAACTATGGCTACACCTTC. Amino acid sequence: CASSLSGQVANYGYTF.

The table lists this clone with a few counts. The chain is built from TRBV9 and TRBJ1-1; D not certain. The CDR3 contains 13 residues. Trimming pared 3 bases from V and 1 base from J, leaving 7 bases between. Germline CDR1 reads SGDLS; CDR2 reads YYNGEE. In nucleotides, the CDR3 is TGTGCCAGCAGCGAAGCAGCGAACACTGAAGCTTTCTTT. This translates into CASSEAANTEAFF.

This clone was observed a handful of times. The V gene is TRBV4-1, the J gene TRBJ2-1; no clear D gene. The ends were cut back, 1 base at V and 3 bases at J, with 7 bases in the middle. Germline lookup yields CDR1 MGHRA and CDR2 YSYEKL. CDR3 size: 14 residues. The CDR3 region is CASSQAGSYNEQFF. The CDR3 DNA sequence: TGCGCCAGCAGCCAAGCGGGCAGCTACAATGAGCAGTTCTTC.